This TCR beta chain came from a study of cytomegalovirus exposure and HLA in healthy donors. Study details: The same platform was used for the 120 validation repertoires and the approximately 670 first-cohort repertoires, a later analysis reported.

CDR1 is PRHDT, CDR2 FYEKMQ, per germline (reference sequence). This CDR3 contains 15 residues. The V end was cut by 1 base, the J end by 2 bases, with 9 bases between. Measured with immunoSEQ multiplex PCR; TCRdb has only the in-frame clones, and not every one. The sample contains 200,000 to 250,000 clones, approximately 80% of which appear only once. Concerning this clone itself: Antigen unknown.

General study findings and limits: Listed as cytomegalovirus-associated were 150 or so TCR beta chains. The CMV antigen specificity of a few CMV-associated chains was confirmed through in vitro analysis.

The receptor comes from a woman in her thirties in good health and CMV-seropositive. J is TRBJ2-1 and V is TRBV13; D is undetermined. Sequenced sample: PBMCs. CDR3 loop: CASSLEDKAYNEQFF. DNA for the CDR3: TGTGCCAGCAGCTTAGAAGACAAGGCCTACAATGAGCAGTTCTTC.